The sequence of this TCR beta chain was determined in a study of blood T cell repertoires in COVID-19 (TCRdb year 2020). With regard to the full study: The collaborator samples originated in the United States, Italy and Spain and spanned the acute and convalescent phases of COVID-19. Deeply sampled blood TCRbeta repertoires from subjects exposed to, actively infected with, or recovered from COVID-19 were included in the dataset. A de-identified subject ID, COVID-19 status, age in years and sex were almost always included in the sample metadata. The repertoires were made available in a free public database intended to serve as a resource for research on the immune response to SARS-CoV-2. The prospective study material was composed of cDNA or gDNA derived from T cells, B-cell-depleted T cells, or PBMCs. Samples came from the ongoing ImmuneRACE study (first 160 participants) plus 1,254 subjects from 6 global collaborators. Where HLA class I and class II types were available, the types were taken from metadata supplied by the sample provider, not from assay-based typing.

The investigation overall reported the following: The amount of clinical and demographic metadata varied by source and participant and was provided uncurated.

One collaborating source in Seattle enrolled patients during active infection and followed them longitudinally through the course of disease. Collaborating institutions collected whole blood in K2EDTA tubes following their own protocols. For TCRbeta analysis, collaborator samples were shipped as frozen whole blood, as isolated PBMCs, or as DNA extracted from either sample type. TCRbeta CDR3 regions were amplified from genomic DNA using the immunoSEQ Assay, a bias-controlled multiplex PCR. Per the authors' processing: Within the assay, amplification of reference gene primers was used to estimate how many nucleated cells each sample contained. To quantify the absolute abundance of each unique TCRbeta CDR3 rearrangement, sequence reads were collapsed and filtered. Productive Simpson clonality was computed per sample as the square root of Simpson's diversity index over productive rearrangements. This immuneACCESS table, as held by TCRdb, lists in-frame sequences with V and J called but not all clones. Of the missing ones, under half trace to an unresolved V gene in checked studies; the others have no known cause. The V and J calls and clone size are taken from that table; D and trimming were inferred from the DNA. The table for this sample lists 350,000 to 400,000 clones; about 86% of them were counted only once. Around 7.4% of the sample rests with the top ten.

V loses 2 bases of germline sequence and J loses 0 bases, and the interval between the two ends is 11 bases. From a lookup of the germline V gene, CDR1 and CDR2 are MNHEY and SVGAGI. Spanning cysteine to phenylalanine, the CDR3 consists of 16 amino acids. Only the CDR3 portion is preserved as DNA: 48 bases, with reading frame beginning at the first base. This clone was seen once. There is no known antigen for this receptor. Base qualities are not recorded, but no much larger clone differs from it by a single base. Sequencing was carried out using peripheral blood. The rearranged chain carries TRBV6-5 and TRBJ1-3; the D segment cannot be called with confidence. This clonotype originated in a woman aged 60-75 years with COVID-19, enrolled during active disease. The CDR3 region has the sequence CASSYLGGNSGNTIYF. The DNA is as follows: TGTGCCAGCAGTTACCTAGGAGGGAACTCTGGAAACACCATATATTTT.